The clone carrying this T cell receptor beta chain was detected only once. The antigen is unknown. The CDR3 is made up of 16 amino acids. With V trimmed by 2 bases and J by 5 bases, 11 bases remained unmatched. Germline CDR1 SGHDN, CDR2 FVKESK. Only in-frame clones appear in the TCRdb table, and some are missing; sequencing was by immunoSEQ multiplex PCR. The table has about a million clones, 75% seen once; the top ten hold nearly 1.5%. Donors were Caucasian adults residing in Nashville, Tennessee, USA. This entry is derived from a study of shared clonotypes between healthy human individuals. Study-wide background: Sampling drew on donors who were two women and a few men aged 18 to 49. Per donor, CD8 memory used one plate, CD8 naive used two, CD4 memory used three and CD4 naive used three. The study's findings and limits: Large sequencing depth failed to make sorted-subset sequencing complete, rarefaction showed.

The receptor comes from a man in his late teens or twenties in good health. Sequencing was performed on memory CD4+ T cells sorted from blood. Subset in this sample: CD45RA-negative fraction. This chain connects TRBV14 to TRBJ1-1; TRBD1 agrees at 7 bases. The CDR3 region is CASSQLIQGRGTEAFF. CDR3 DNA sequence: TGTGCCAGCAGCCAACTTATACAGGGGCGGGGGACTGAAGCTTTCTTT.